Below, 2 T cell receptor beta chains from the same sample are listed, as sequenced in a study of T cells expressing NK-cell markers. TCRdb reanalyzed the 5' RACE reads and collapses them to one entry per CDR3 protein, without DNA. This repertoire comprises about 400,000 distinct CDR3 sequences; its ten largest clones make up over 8.5%. The specimen sequenced was blood T cells: a sorted CD56 or NKG2C T cell subset, CD4+ or CD8+ T cells, or bulk PBMC T cells (not recorded which). Every receptor here comes from a woman aged 45-65 years in good health.

The rearrangement uses TRBV12-3 or TRBV12-4 and TRBJ2-1; the TCRdb call, TRBD2, lacks DNA for checking. The CDR3 totals 13 residues. The CDR3 protein is CASQGVADNEQFF.

The chain uses TRBV20-1 and TRBJ2-1. The CDR3 is 14 residues long. CDR1 is DFQATT, CDR2 SNEGSKA, per germline (reference sequence). The chain's CDR3 is CSARAIPNNNEQFF.